This T cell receptor (beta chain) is drawn from a study of T cells expressing NK-cell markers. On the study more broadly: Of eight sequenced donors, seven were HCMV-seropositive and one HCMV-seronegative.

UMIs were included in TCR beta cDNA generated by 5'RACE template switching. TCRdb re-analyzed the 5' RACE reads; it lists each CDR3 protein once, without DNA. The sample table sets out about 430,000 distinct CDR3 sequences. In germline, CDR1 is ENHRY, CDR2 SYGVKD. The CDR3 contains 15 residues. As to this clonotype: The antigen remains undetermined.

Study results and caveats: Dominant NKG2C+ clonotypes in roughly six donors made up roughly 1.0-7.0% of CD8+ T cells.

The chain recombines TRBV10-3 with TRBJ2-3; lacking DNA, the TRBD1 call made by TCRdb goes unchecked. The TCR originated in a woman aged 45-65 years in good health. The specimen sequenced was blood T cells: a sorted CD56 or NKG2C T cell subset, CD4+ or CD8+ T cells, or bulk PBMC T cells (not recorded which). This chain's CDR3 is CAISDTRGYTDTQYF.